This TCR beta chain stems from a study of human T cells and chemical hapten exposure. General observations from the study: It was expanded TCRs that formed significantly more large CDR3 similarity clusters than controls did.

Losses at the gene ends were 1 base for V and 0 bases for J; bases not matched to a gene: 3. This CDR3 is 15 amino acids long. Germline V gene data show CDR1 as MNHEY and CDR2 as SMNVEV (reference sequence). Single cDNA molecules in the library carried unique molecular identifiers attached during preparation. Original analysis: Samples held a median of approximately 96,000 TCRs, range about 23,224–700,000. TCRdb passed the RACE reads through MiXCR, listing each CDR3 protein once. For this entry, the V and J calls and clone size follow TCRdb and not the study's own pipeline. Here the sample spans around 180,000 distinct CDR3 sequences, almost 30% being singletons. As to this clonotype: The antigen is not known.

The time point: pre-sensitization, week 0. Indicated treatment: therapeutic diphenylcyclopropenone sensitization with weekly scalp DPC. Every donor had alopecia and was 18 to 70 years old; all were suitable for DPC. This chain links TRBV27 with TRBJ2-7, with 7 positions matching TRBD2. This sequence originates from a woman in her twenties or thirties with alopecia areata. Some clones in this sample may be carry-over from other donors' samples. The sequences come from whole blood, collected in connection with sensitization to the hapten diphenylcyclopropenone (DPC). The CDR3 DNA reads TGTGCCAGCAGTTTATTCTGGGGGGGCTCCTACGAGCAGTACTTC. This gives the protein CASSLFWGGSYEQYF.